This section outlines one T cell receptor (beta chain) sequence together with its context. Its recognized antigen is unknown. Base-call qualities are not available, and no considerably larger clone is one nucleotide away. Cut back by 3 bases and 5 bases, the V and J ends lie 11 bases apart. CDR1 and CDR2, looked up from the germline V gene, are SGHRS and YFSETQ. The cysteine opens and the phenylalanine closes a CDR3 of 14 amino acids. The only DNA kept is the CDR3, 42 bases in frame from the first base. The library was made by the immunoSEQ multiplex PCR assay. The immuneACCESS repertoire file appears here via TCRdb, limited to in-frame rearrangements. These files lack a portion of the clones; in checked studies, under half of the deficit traces to unresolved V genes, and the cause of the others is not known. Counted in this sample were around 34,000 clones; about 95% of them appeared once. Together, the top ten hold approximately 0.39% of the sample.

The sample is drawn from a study of T cell changes during pregnancy in multiple sclerosis (dated by TCRdb to about 2019). Turning to the overall study: In women with multiple sclerosis, the researchers looked at how the T cell repertoire shifted as pregnancy progressed.

The chain is assembled from TRBV5-1 and TRBJ2-2; the D gene is possibly TRBD1, with 5 bases matching. The specimen comprised CD4+ T cells from peripheral blood mononuclear cells, sampled in the second trimester of pregnancy. The sequence was collected from a female donor with multiple sclerosis, enrolled in a pregnancy study. DNA sequence: TGCGCCAGCAGCTGGATACAGGAAACCGGGGAGCTGTTTTTT. This encodes CASSWIQETGELFF.